This T cell receptor (beta chain) was identified in a study of human T cells and chemical hapten exposure. As for the study in general: All through the approximately 26-week study, the scalp of each patient received diphenylcyclopropenone doses weekly. Patch tests applied 0.01% DPC to the upper back and were scored after 6 days. Largely, small differences in pooled library volume made per-sample TCR yields vary.

It was the library that attached unique molecular identifiers to individual cDNA molecules. TCRdb ran MiXCR on the RACE reads and lists one entry per CDR3 protein. The table lists about 260,000 distinct CDR3 sequences, about 8.1% of them singletons. The time point denotes: pre-sensitization, week 0. As for treatment: therapeutic diphenylcyclopropenone sensitization with weekly scalp DPC. The germline V gene encodes CDR1 SNHLY and CDR2 FYNNEI. The CDR3 runs 15 residues. V was pared by 1 base and J by 0 bases, with 3 bases of the junction left unmatched. Specimen: whole blood, collected in connection with sensitization to the hapten diphenylcyclopropenone (DPC). The chain employs TRBV2 and TRBJ2-7, with 7 bases identical to TRBD2. The source is a woman in her thirties or forties with alopecia areata. Some clones in this sample may be carry-over from other donors' samples. The CDR3 DNA reads as TGTGCCAGCAGTGAAGAGCGGGGTAACTCCTACGAGCAGTACTTC. The encoded protein is CASSEERGNSYEQYF.